These 5 T cell receptor beta chains came from one sample sequenced in a study of OX40 agonist ivuxolimab in advanced cancers. Library method: the immunoSEQ multiplex PCR assay. TCRdb stores this immuneACCESS table with in-frame sequences only. Part of the clones is absent; in the studies checked, under half of the shortfall reflects unresolved V genes, and no reason is known for the rest. This sample comprises 99,000 or so clones, 84% of them detected only once. About 5.5% of the sample goes to the ten largest clones. The sequences come from CD4+ or CD8+ T cells sorted from blood, collected in a trial of the OX40 agonist ivuxolimab. These receptors came from an adult with an advanced solid tumor such as melanoma, head and neck, liver or kidney cancer.

The chain couples TRBV15 to TRBJ2-1; D is perhaps TRBD1 (5 bases). V lost 0 bases and J 0 bases, leaving 9 bases between the germline ends. This CDR3 contains 16 residues. Per germline, CDR1 LNHNV and CDR2 YYDKDF (reference sequence). CDR3 loop: CATSRDGAPSYNEQFF. Written as DNA, the CDR3 is TGTGCCACCAGCAGAGATGGGGCTCCCTCCTACAATGAGCAGTTCTTC.

This clone was seen just once. The V call is TRBV6-4, the J call TRBJ2-1; D remains ambiguous. Trimming pared 0 bases from V and 7 bases from J, leaving 7 bases between. Germline V lookup: CDR1 MRHNA, CDR2 SNTAGT. The CDR3 covers 13 residues. CDR3 coding DNA: TGTGCCAGCAGTGACTCCCCCGCAAATGAGCAGTTCTTC. Translating gives CASSDSPANEQFF.

The chain employs TRBV6-1 and TRBJ1-5; a possible D gene is TRBD1 (6 bases). Germline CDR1 MNHNS, CDR2 SASEGT. This CDR3 is built from 18 residues. V was cut by 2 bases and J by 2 bases, with 19 bases left in between. DNA of the CDR3: TGTGCCAGCAGTGAATTGGTCCCCCACAGGGTTCGCAATCAGCCCCAGCATTTT. Amino acid sequence: CASSELVPHRVRNQPQHF.

The chain uses TRBV15 and TRBJ2-2; D uncertain. The germline V and J ends were trimmed by 3 bases and 5 bases, with 7 bases remaining between them. The CDR3 is made up of 13 amino acids. Germline V CDR1 and CDR2: LNHNV, YYDKDF (reference sequence). This CDR3 is CATSRTQTGELFF. In DNA form, the CDR3 reads TGTGCCACCAGCAGGACCCAGACCGGGGAGCTGTTTTTT.

The gene calls are TRBV15 and TRBJ2-5; a possible D gene is TRBD1 (7 bases). The J call may be incorrect, as the DNA end agrees better with TRBJ2-7. The CDR3 length is 15 residues. Germline CDR1 and CDR2: LNHNV and YYDKDF (reference sequence). The CDR3: CATSRGQGGPYEQYF. The CDR3 nucleotides are TGTGCCACCAGCAGAGGACAGGGAGGTCCCTACGAGCAGTACTTC.